The 29 T cell receptor beta chains listed next were all sequenced from one sample in a study of OX40 agonist ivuxolimab in advanced cancers. Profiled with immunoSEQ multiplex PCR; TCRdb holds only in-frame clones, not every one. The sample lists fewer than 100,000 clones, roughly nine tenths occurring once. The specimen was CD4+ or CD8+ T cells sorted from blood, collected in a trial of the OX40 agonist ivuxolimab. Receptors were obtained from an adult with an advanced solid tumor such as melanoma, head and neck, liver or kidney cancer.

V gene TRBV2 combines with J gene TRBJ2-2; no definite D call. Germline V gene data show CDR1 as SNHLY and CDR2 as FYNNEI. This CDR3 has 13 amino acids. The V end lost 9 bases, the J end lost 2 bases, and 10 bases lay between the germline ends. The CDR3 region has the DNA TGTGCCAGTGCCAGTTATAACACCGGGGAGCTGTTTTTT. Amino acids: CASASYNTGELFF.

The rearrangement uses TRBV5-1 and TRBJ2-2; D possibly corresponds to TRBD1 (6 bases). Trimming took off 2 bases at V and 7 bases at J, with 15 bases between the two ends. The CDR3 runs to 15 residues. Germline lookup yields CDR1 SGHRS and CDR2 YFSETQ. CDR3: CASSLRPGAVGELFF. The CDR3 DNA is TGCGCCAGCAGCTTAAGGCCAGGGGCGGTCGGGGAGCTGTTTTTT.

About this clone: This may stem from a read error, because a much larger clone lies one nucleotide away. This chain uses TRBV28 with TRBJ1-5; no clear D gene. Between the trimmed V and J ends, which lost 3 bases and 3 bases, there was a span of 12 bases. The CDR3 is 15 residues long. Germline V lookup: CDR1 MDHEN, CDR2 SYDVKM. The CDR3 nucleotides read TGTGCCAGCAGTTTGGTAACAGTTTCCAATCAGCCCCAGCATTTT. Protein sequence: CASSLVTVSNQPQHF.

In this sample, this clone turned up once. The chain combines TRBV6-1 with TRBJ2-3; TRBD2 might be the D (5 bases). V was shortened by 6 bases and J by 2 bases, with 12 bases between the two germline ends. The CDR3 contains 14 residues. The germline CDR1 and CDR2 sequences are MNHNS and SASEGT. In DNA, the CDR3 is TGTGCCAGCAGGCAGGACTTCTCCACAGATACGCAGTATTTT. Residues: CASRQDFSTDTQYF.

This clone was seen only once. V usage is TRBV2 and J usage is TRBJ2-7; the match to TRBD1 covers 7 bases. The CDR3 is 14 amino acids. With 7 bases clipped from V and 3 bases from J, the junction kept 9 bases outside the gene matches. In germline, CDR1 is SNHLY, CDR2 FYNNEI. The CDR3 reads CASILTGSNYEQYF. The DNA for the CDR3 is TGTGCCAGCATCCTGACAGGGTCGAACTACGAGCAGTACTTC.

The chain combines TRBV5-1 with TRBJ2-5; a weak D match, TRBD2 (5 bases). The germline CDR1 and CDR2 sequences are SGHRS and YFSETQ. This CDR3 contains 13 residues. The V and J ends lost 5 bases and 2 bases respectively, with 10 bases between them. CDR3 sequence reads: CASSGREQETQYF. The CDR3 DNA reads TGCGCCAGCAGTGGTCGGGAACAAGAGACCCAGTACTTC.

V usage is TRBV28 and J usage is TRBJ2-1, with 9 positions matching TRBD2. With 5 bases clipped from V and 6 bases from J, the junction kept 8 bases outside the gene matches. CDR3 length equals 15 residues. Looked up from germline, CDR1 is MDHEN and CDR2 is SYDVKM. As DNA, the CDR3 is TGTGCCAGCAGTGAACTAGCGGGCCCCCGCAATGAGCAGTTCTTC. Translating gives CASSELAGPRNEQFF.

This clone was detected a few times. The V gene is TRBV5-4, the J gene TRBJ2-2, with D perhaps matching TRBD1 (6 bases). The V and J ends lost 3 bases and 1 base respectively, with 13 bases between them. The CDR3 is 16 residues long. Germline CDR1 and CDR2: SGHNT and YYREEE (reference sequence). The CDR3 DNA reads TGTGCCAGCAGCTCAGGGGCTAGAAGGAACACCGGGGAGCTGTTTTTT. It specifies CASSSGARRNTGELFF.

The chain is built from TRBV7-9 and TRBJ2-7, with unresolved D. The CDR3 spans 16 residues. Per the germline V gene, CDR1 is SEHNR and CDR2 is FQNEAQ (reference sequence). V was pared by 6 bases and J by 2 bases, with 20 bases between. In DNA, the CDR3 is TGTGCCAGCAGTTACCGCTCGGAATACGGTCCCTACGAGCAGTACTTC. Translated: CASSYRSEYGPYEQYF.

The chain is built from TRBV2 and TRBJ2-5; D call uncertain. V dropped 2 bases and J dropped 7 bases, with 14 bases sitting between them. Germline CDR1 is SNHLY and CDR2 is FYNNEI. CDR3 size: 14 residues. CDR3 sequence: CASSERSPRGTQYF. In nucleotides, the CDR3 is TGTGCCAGCAGTGAAAGATCACCCCGAGGGACCCAGTACTTC.

With regard to this clone: Different DNA sequences within this sample yield the same CDR3. The chain is built from TRBV2 and TRBJ2-3; D is ambiguous. The CDR3 has 12 amino acids. Trimming removed 6 bases at V and 0 bases at J, with 4 bases between. Germline CDR1 reads SNHLY; CDR2 reads FYNNEI. The CDR3 DNA follows: TGTGCCAGCAGCTACAGCACAGATACGCAGTATTTT. This sequence encodes CASSYSTDTQYF.

Only one count was recorded for this clone. The chain employs TRBV5-6 and TRBJ2-1; no clear D gene. This CDR3 comprises 14 residues. The V and J ends lost 2 bases and 4 bases respectively, with 10 bases between them. Germline V lookup: CDR1 SGHDT, CDR2 YYEEEE. CDR3 DNA sequence: TGTGCCAGCAGCTTCAGTTGGGGTTACAATGAGCAGTTCTTC. This encodes CASSFSWGYNEQFF.

This clone appeared a single time. The rearrangement joins TRBV6-1 to TRBJ2-2, with TRBD2 matching over 7 bases. CDR3 size: 17 residues. Germline V gene sequence: CDR1 MNHNS, CDR2 SASEGT. The trim removed 3 bases at V and 2 bases at J, leaving 9 bases unmatched. The CDR3 is CASSDPTGTTNTGELFF. The CDR3 DNA follows: TGTGCCAGCAGTGACCCGACCGGGACTACAAACACCGGGGAGCTGTTTTTT.

The rearrangement joins TRBV6-5 to TRBJ2-2; TRBD1 matches 7 bases. This CDR3 contains 12 residues. The ends lost 5 bases at V and 6 bases at J; junction bases unmatched: 0. From germline, CDR1 is MNHEY and CDR2 SVGAGI. The CDR3 coding sequence is TGTGCCAGCAGTACAGGGGCCGGGGAGCTGTTTTTT. It is translated as CASSTGAGELFF.

The chain uses TRBV9 and TRBJ2-1, with D perhaps given as TRBD1 or TRBD2 (7 bases each). Trimming removed 6 bases from V and 2 bases from J, with 12 bases in between. This CDR3 spans 14 amino acids. Germline V gene lookup returns CDR1 SGDLS and CDR2 YYNGEE. The CDR3 is CASKPGGAYNEQFF. CDR3 nucleotide sequence: TGTGCCAGCAAACCAGGGGGGGCCTACAATGAGCAGTTCTTC. The entire variable domain, with the rest obtained from reference TRBV9 and TRBJ2-1, is as follows: DSGVTQTPKHLITATGQRVTLRCSPRSGDLSVYWYQQSLDQGLQFLIQYYNGEERAKGNILERFSAQQFPDLHSELNLSSLELGDSALYFCASKPGGAYNEQFFGPGTRLTVL.

The chain joins TRBV7-3 to TRBJ2-1; maybe TRBD2 (5 bases). The germline V and J ends were trimmed by 0 bases and 2 bases, with 8 bases remaining between them. Germline CDR1 SGHTA, CDR2 FQGTGA. CDR3 length: 15 residues. In nucleotides, the CDR3 is TGTGCCAGCAGCTTAACGTCGGGGACCTACAATGAGCAGTTCTTC. This codes for CASSLTSGTYNEQFF.

The chain links TRBV5-1 to TRBJ2-7; TRBD1 matches at 8 bases. The CDR3 is made up of 15 amino acids. V lost 4 bases to trimming and J lost 2 bases; unmatched junction nucleotides: 8. CDR1 is SGHRS and CDR2 is YFSETQ in the germline V gene. This CDR3 reads CASSPGGTGTYEQYF. The CDR3 bases are TGCGCCAGCAGCCCTGGTGGGACAGGCACCTACGAGCAGTACTTC.

The count of this clone is one. The chain carries TRBV6-6 and TRBJ2-7; either TRBD1 or TRBD2 may fit D (5 bases each). This CDR3 is 16 amino acids long. Trimming took 2 bases from V and 1 from J, leaving 15 bases between them. Germline-derived CDR1 and CDR2 are MNHNY and SVGAGI (reference sequence). Here the CDR3 reads CASSYQGDGQSYEQYF. CDR3 nucleotides: TGTGCCAGCAGTTACCAAGGGGACGGGCAATCCTACGAGCAGTACTTC.

The chain is built from TRBV7-9 and TRBJ2-5, with 13 bases fitting TRBD2. The closer fit of TRBJ2-7 to the DNA end suggests the J call may be wrong. This CDR3 is 15 amino acids long. The germline gives CDR1 SEHNR, CDR2 FQNEAQ (reference sequence). CDR3 protein: CASSLGTSGTTEQYF. CDR3 bases: TGTGCCAGCAGCCTCGGGACTAGCGGGACCACCGAGCAGTACTTC.

J is TRBJ1-3 and V is TRBV28; D gene ambiguous. Deletions cut 4 bases from V and 4 bases from J, with 11 bases between. Germline lookup yields CDR1 MDHEN and CDR2 SYDVKM. The CDR3 runs to 14 residues. CDR3 in DNA: TGTGCCAGCAGTTCGCAAACTAAAGGAAACACCATATATTTT. Amino acid sequence: CASSSQTKGNTIYF.

The chain joins TRBV2 to TRBJ2-2; tentative D call: TRBD1 (5 bases). The V gene lost 8 bases and the J gene lost 1 base, with 11 bases spanning the gap. Germline CDR1 SNHLY, CDR2 FYNNEI. The CDR3 is made up of 14 amino acids. In DNA, the CDR3 is TGTGCCAGCTCGACCGACAGGAACACCGGGGAGCTGTTTTTT. It translates to CASSTDRNTGELFF.

This chain connects TRBV19 to TRBJ2-7, with TRBD1 matching 8 bases. The CDR3 extends over 12 amino acids. The trim removed 6 bases at V and 5 bases at J, leaving 3 bases unmatched. CDR1 is LNHDA, CDR2 SQIVND, per germline (reference sequence). The CDR3 coding sequence is TGTGCCAGTAGGGACAGGGACCACGAGCAGTACTTC. It encodes CASRDRDHEQYF.

The chain couples TRBV15 to TRBJ1-3; no clear D. Germline CDR1 reads LNHNV; CDR2 reads YYDKDF (reference sequence). Trimming removed 5 bases at V and 0 bases at J, with 14 bases between. The CDR3 runs to 16 residues. The CDR3 region has the DNA TGTGCCACCAGCGCCTTCACCATGAGCTCTGGAAACACCATATATTTT. Encoded protein: CATSAFTMSSGNTIYF.

This chain links TRBV7-9 with TRBJ1-3; 10 bases are shared with TRBD1. Unmatched junction bases numbered 8, after V lost 5 bases and J lost 7 bases. Per germline, CDR1 SEHNR and CDR2 FQNEAQ (reference sequence). The CDR3 length is 15 residues. CDR3 DNA sequence: TGTGCCAGCAGCCCCGGGACAGGGGCCTGGAACACCATATATTTT. Its translation is CASSPGTGAWNTIYF. Supplemented by reference TRBV7-9 and TRBJ1-3, the full variable domain reads DTGVSQNPRHKITKRGQNVTFRCDPISEHNRLYWYRQTLGQGPEFLTYFQNEAQLEKSRLLSDRFSAERPKGSFSTLEIQRTEQGDSAMYLCASSPGTGAWNTIYFGEGSWLTVV.

This clone was recorded only once. The J gene is TRBJ2-6, the V gene TRBV11-2; D possibly corresponds to TRBD1 (5 bases). The length of the CDR3 is 15 residues. Germline CDR1 and CDR2: SGHAT and FQNNGV. V was pared by 1 base and J by 2 bases, with 6 bases between. CDR3 coding DNA: TGTGCCAGCAGCTTAGGCAGGGCTGGGGCCAACGTCCTGACTTTC. Amino acid sequence: CASSLGRAGANVLTF. Filled out from reference TRBV11-2 and TRBJ2-6, the complete variable domain reads EAGVAQSPRYKIIEKRQSVAFWCNPISGHATLYWYQQILGQGPKLLIQFQNNGVVDDSQLPKDRFSAERLKGVDSTLKIQPAKLEDSAVYLCASSLGRAGANVLTFGAGSRLTVL.

The chain links TRBV4-2 to TRBJ2-6, with 8 bases lining up with TRBD2. J gave up 0 bases and V 0 bases, and 4 bases lay outside the gene matches. CDR1 and CDR2 (germline): LGHNA, YNFKEQ. This CDR3 is 18 amino acids long. CDR3 loop: CASSQDYGGGSGANVLTF. The CDR3 region has the DNA TGTGCCAGCAGCCAAGATTACGGGGGGGGCTCTGGGGCCAACGTCCTGACTTTC.

The chain links TRBV5-4 to TRBJ2-5; no firm D call. Gene TRBJ2-7 matches the end of the DNA better, so the J call may be wrong. Germline V lookup: CDR1 SGHNT, CDR2 YYREEE (reference sequence). The CDR3 is 15 residues long. CDR3 region: CASRASSSRQYEQYF. In DNA form, the CDR3 reads TGTGCCAGCCGAGCTTCCTCTTCCAGACAATACGAGCAGTACTTC.

The chain couples TRBV9 to TRBJ2-6, with unresolved D. The V and J ends lost 2 bases and 0 bases respectively, with 3 bases between them. Germline CDR1 is SGDLS and CDR2 is YYNGEE. This CDR3 is built from 14 residues. CDR3 in amino acids: CASSVISGANVLTF. The DNA for the CDR3 is TGTGCCAGCAGCGTGATCTCTGGGGCCAACGTCCTGACTTTC. The complete variable domain, with remaining parts taken from reference TRBV9 and TRBJ2-6, reads DSGVTQTPKHLITATGQRVTLRCSPRSGDLSVYWYQQSLDQGLQFLIQYYNGEERAKGNILERFSAQQFPDLHSELNLSSLELGDSALYFCASSVISGANVLTFGAGSRLTVL.

The chain couples TRBV19 to TRBJ1-4; no reliable D call. With 7 bases removed from V and 4 bases from J, the gap between germline ends came to 16 bases. The germline V gene encodes CDR1 LNHDA and CDR2 SQIVND (reference sequence). The CDR3 is 15 residues long. The CDR3: CASKDRRSLNEKLFF. The DNA of the CDR3 is TGTGCCAGTAAGGATCGACGTAGTCTTAATGAAAAACTGTTTTTT. The full variable domain, in which reference TRBV19 and TRBJ1-4 provide the parts outside the CDR3, is DGGITQSPKYLFRKEGQNVTLSCEQNLNHDAMYWYRQDPGQGLRLIYYSQIVNDFQKGDIAEGYSVSREKKESFPLTVTSAQKNPTAFYLCASKDRRSLNEKLFFGSGTQLSVL.